Described below is a single T cell receptor beta chain sequence and its context. This clone showed up just once. Its antigen is still unknown. No much larger clone is present one base from it, and per-base qualities are unavailable. This entry belongs to a study of blood T cell repertoires in COVID-19 (dated by TCRdb to 2019 to 2021). Context from the whole study: The collaborator samples originated in the United States, Italy and Spain and spanned the acute and convalescent phases of COVID-19. The material from the prospective study consisted of cDNA or gDNA derived from T cells, B-cell-depleted T cells, or PBMCs. Subjects who had been exposed to COVID-19, were actively infected with it, or had recovered from it provided the deeply sampled blood TCRbeta repertoires that made up the dataset. The repertoires were released in a freely available public database intended as a resource for research on the immune response to SARS-CoV-2. The samples were drawn from the first 160 participants of the ongoing ImmuneRACE study and from some 1,300 subjects provided by 6 global collaborators. Nearly every sample came with metadata listing a de-identified subject ID, COVID-19 status, age in years and sex. Where available, HLA class I and class II types were obtained from metadata supplied by the sample provider rather than from assay-based typing.

TCRbeta CDR3 regions were amplified from genomic DNA using the immunoSEQ Assay, a bias-controlled multiplex PCR. The study's processing was this. Nucleated cell counts per sample were estimated from amplification of reference gene primers within the assay. To quantify the absolute abundance of each unique TCRbeta CDR3 rearrangement, sequence reads were collapsed and filtered. Productive Simpson clonality was computed per sample as the square root of Simpson's diversity index over productive rearrangements. TCRdb carries this immuneACCESS record with in-frame sequences only. Its versions omit some clonotypes, under half of them owing to an unresolved V gene in the studies checked, with the rest unexplained. The V and J calls and clone size come from that table; D and trimming were worked out from the DNA. Within this sample are over 450,000 clones, with 75% to 90% of them counted one time only. The leading ten clones occupy approximately 0.9% of the sample.

One collaborating source in Seattle enrolled patients while the patients were actively infected and followed the patients over time throughout the course of disease. Collaborating institutions collected whole blood in K2EDTA tubes following their own protocols. Collaborator samples were shipped for TCRbeta analysis as frozen whole blood, isolated PBMCs, or DNA extracted from either sample type. CDR1 is given as SGHRS and CDR2 as YFSETQ, both from the germline V gene. The CDR3 covers 14 residues, taking in both the cysteine and the phenylalanine. Kept here is only the CDR3 DNA, which spans 42 bases and is read in frame from base 1. V trim: 1 base; J trim: 6 bases; unmatched bases: 4. General conclusions and limits of the study: The amount of clinical and demographic metadata varied by source and participant and was provided uncurated.

The sample was peripheral blood. The sequence joins TRBV5-1 to TRBJ1-1, with 9 central nucleotides matching TRBD1. The receptor was isolated from a man between 18 and 29 years old with COVID-19, enrolled during active disease. DNA sequence: TGCGCCAGCAGCTTGACAGGGGGCAGAGCTGAAGCTTTCTTT. This sequence encodes CASSLTGGRAEAFF. Supplemented by the reference TRBV5-1 and TRBJ1-1 proteins around the CDR3, the complete variable domain is KAGVTQTPRYLIKTRGQQVTLSCSPISGHRSVSWYQQTPGQGLQFLFEYFSETQRNKGNFPGRFSGRQFSNSRSEMNVSTLELGDSALYLCASSLTGGRAEAFFGQGTRLTVV.